This paragraph covers one T cell receptor (beta chain) sequence. This sample is part of a study of human T cells and chemical hapten exposure. Sample time point: patch test 1, 2 weeks after DPC sensitization. The treatment was: therapeutic diphenylcyclopropenone sensitization with weekly scalp DPC. Germline V gives CDR1 MDHEN, CDR2 SYDVKM. V lost 3 bases and J lost 7, with 9 bases in between. The CDR3 has 13 amino acids. TCRdb re-analysed the RACE reads in MiXCR, keeping a single row per CDR3 protein. The sample has approximately 350,000 distinct CDR3 sequences, around 7% seen once. This material consisted of whole blood, taken in connection with sensitization to the hapten diphenylcyclopropenone (DPC). This TCR derives from a woman aged 18-35 years with alopecia areata. Some clones in this sample may be carry-over from other donors' samples. The gene calls are TRBV28 and TRBJ1-4; D remains ambiguous. Here the CDR3 DNA reads TGTGCCAGCAGTTTTGCGTTGGGTGAAAAACTGTTTTTT. This gives the protein CASSFALGEKLFF.